This TCR beta chain derives from a study of a mutant IDH1 vaccine in newly diagnosed glioma. This clone was found a few times. Its antigen is unidentified. Only in-frame clones appear in the TCRdb table, and some are missing; sequencing was by immunoSEQ multiplex PCR. In the table there are about 32,000 clones, approximately 78% of which are singletons. V was trimmed by 6 bases and J by 6 bases, leaving 20 bases between them. Germline loops: CDR1 GTSNPN, CDR2 SVGIG (reference sequence). The CDR3 contains 15 residues. Time point here: week 11, during vaccination. Vaccination comprised doses that each held 300 ug of mutant IDH1 20-mer peptide, plus topical imiquimod. There were new WHO grade 3 or 4 astrocytomas in the donors, and these were IDH1-mutant and ATRX-lost.

The chain has TRBV30 and TRBJ2-2; maybe TRBD2 (6 bases). The sequence derives from a man in his thirties or forties with glioma. Sequences were derived from PBMCs, sampled from a glioma patient whose treatment included an IDH1 peptide vaccine. CDR3 bases: TGTGCCTGTACCCTAACCGGGGGAGCGGCCGGGGAGCTGTTTTTT. Translating gives CACTLTGGAAGELFF.